The present T cell receptor (beta chain) was sequenced within a study of response to subunit inactivated influenza vaccine. Germline values: CDR1 LNHNV, CDR2 YYDKDF (reference sequence). The J segment lost 12 bases and the V segment lost 3 bases, leaving 5 bases of the junction unmatched. The CDR3 length is 15 residues. Each CDR3 protein gets one entry after TCRdb re-called the RT-PCR reads with MiXCR. The repertoire holds some 540,000 distinct CDR3 sequences, with less than 25% as singletons. The data were also submitted as part of a second study, on T cells expressing NK-cell markers. That paper notes: Libraries used 5'RACE template switching adding universal primer site and UMIs.

Sequencing used CD4+ T cells sorted from PBMCs, obtained about 11 days after vaccination. The chain is built from TRBV15 and TRBJ2-1, with 16 bases identical to TRBD2. This clonotype originated in a man aged 50 to 59 who received an inactivated influenza vaccine. In DNA, the CDR3 is TGTGCCACCAGCAGGGGGACTAGCGGGAGGGAAGTGCAGTTCTTC. Encoded protein: CATSRGTSGREVQFF. The complete variable domain, with remaining parts taken from reference TRBV15 and TRBJ2-1, reads DAMVIQNPRYQVTQFGKPVTLSCSQTLNHNVMYWYQQKSSQAPKLLFHYYDKDFNNEADTPDNFQSRRPNTSFCFLDIRSPGLGDTAMYLCATSRGTSGREVQFFGPGTRLTVL.